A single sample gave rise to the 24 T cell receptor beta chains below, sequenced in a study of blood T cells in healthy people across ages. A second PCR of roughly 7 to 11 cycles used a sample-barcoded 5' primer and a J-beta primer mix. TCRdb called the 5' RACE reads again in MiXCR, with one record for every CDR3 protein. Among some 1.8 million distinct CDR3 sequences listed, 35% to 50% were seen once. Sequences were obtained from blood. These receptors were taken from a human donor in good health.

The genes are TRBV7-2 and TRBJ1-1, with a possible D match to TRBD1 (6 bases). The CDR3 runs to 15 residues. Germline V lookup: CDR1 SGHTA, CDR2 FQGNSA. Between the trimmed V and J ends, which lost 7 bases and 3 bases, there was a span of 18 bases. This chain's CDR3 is CASTNFRRGYTEAFF. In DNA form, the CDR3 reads TGTGCCAGCACCAATTTTAGGAGGGGGTACACTGAAGCTTTCTTT. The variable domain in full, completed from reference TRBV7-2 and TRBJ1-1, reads GAGVSQSPSNKVTEKGKDVELRCDPISGHTALYWYRQSLGQGLEFLIYFQGNSAPDKSGLPSDRFSAERTGGSVSTLTIQRTQQEDSAVYLCASTNFRRGYTEAFFGQGTRLTVV.

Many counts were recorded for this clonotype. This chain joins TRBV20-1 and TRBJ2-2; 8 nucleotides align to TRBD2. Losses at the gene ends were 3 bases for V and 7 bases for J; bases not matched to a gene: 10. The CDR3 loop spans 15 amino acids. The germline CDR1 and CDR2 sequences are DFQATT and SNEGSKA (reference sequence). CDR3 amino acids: CSARRKRGIGGELFF. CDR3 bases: TGCAGTGCTAGGAGGAAGCGGGGGATCGGCGGGGAGCTGTTTTTT.

CDR3 coding DNA: TGTGCCAGCAGTTACCCTCCTTCTAGCGGGGGGGATGAGCAGTTCTTC. Encoded protein: CASSYPPSSGGDEQFF. The chain joins TRBV12-3 or TRBV12-4 to TRBJ2-1, with 12 bases aligning to TRBD2. J lost 8 bases, V lost 4 bases, and 9 bases had no gene match. The CDR3 totals 16 residues.

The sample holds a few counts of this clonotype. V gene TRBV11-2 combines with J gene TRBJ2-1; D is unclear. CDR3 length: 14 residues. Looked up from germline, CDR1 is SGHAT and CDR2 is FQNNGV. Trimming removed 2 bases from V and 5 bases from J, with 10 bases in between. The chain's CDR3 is CASSLISRNNEQFF. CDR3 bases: TGTGCCAGCAGCTTAATATCCAGAAACAATGAGCAGTTCTTC.

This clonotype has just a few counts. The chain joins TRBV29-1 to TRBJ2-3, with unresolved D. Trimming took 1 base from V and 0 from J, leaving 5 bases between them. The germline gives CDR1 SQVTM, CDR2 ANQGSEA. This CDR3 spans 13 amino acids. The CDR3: CSVEVGSTDTQYF. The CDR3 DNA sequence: TGCAGCGTTGAAGTGGGTAGCACAGATACGCAGTATTTT.

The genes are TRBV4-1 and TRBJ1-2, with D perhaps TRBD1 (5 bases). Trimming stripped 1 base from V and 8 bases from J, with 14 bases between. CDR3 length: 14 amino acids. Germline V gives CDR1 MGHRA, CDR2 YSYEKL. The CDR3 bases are TGCGCCAGCAGCCAAGCGGGCCGGGGCCGAGGCTACACCTTC. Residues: CASSQAGRGRGYTF.

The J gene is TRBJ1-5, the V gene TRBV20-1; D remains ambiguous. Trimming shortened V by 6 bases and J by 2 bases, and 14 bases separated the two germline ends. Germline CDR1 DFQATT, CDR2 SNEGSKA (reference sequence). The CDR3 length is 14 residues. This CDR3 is CSAAGLEGNQPQHF. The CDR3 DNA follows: TGCAGTGCCGCCGGGCTCGAGGGCAATCAGCCCCAGCATTTT.

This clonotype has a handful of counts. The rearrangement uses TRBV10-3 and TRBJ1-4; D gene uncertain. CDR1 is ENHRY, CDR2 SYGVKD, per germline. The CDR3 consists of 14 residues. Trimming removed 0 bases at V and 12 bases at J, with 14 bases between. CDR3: CAISESMLGMELFF. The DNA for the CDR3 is TGTGCCATCAGTGAGTCGATGCTGGGGATGGAACTGTTTTTT.

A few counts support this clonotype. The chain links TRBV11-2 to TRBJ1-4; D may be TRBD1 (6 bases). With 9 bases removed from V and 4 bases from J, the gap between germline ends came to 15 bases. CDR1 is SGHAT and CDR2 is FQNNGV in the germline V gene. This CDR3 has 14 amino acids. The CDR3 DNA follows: TGTGCCAGTCGAGGGGGGCTTGATAATGAAAAACTGTTTTTT. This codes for CASRGGLDNEKLFF. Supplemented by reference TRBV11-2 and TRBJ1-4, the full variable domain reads EAGVAQSPRYKIIEKRQSVAFWCNPISGHATLYWYQQILGQGPKLLIQFQNNGVVDDSQLPKDRFSAERLKGVDSTLKIQPAKLEDSAVYLCASRGGLDNEKLFFGSGTQLSVL.

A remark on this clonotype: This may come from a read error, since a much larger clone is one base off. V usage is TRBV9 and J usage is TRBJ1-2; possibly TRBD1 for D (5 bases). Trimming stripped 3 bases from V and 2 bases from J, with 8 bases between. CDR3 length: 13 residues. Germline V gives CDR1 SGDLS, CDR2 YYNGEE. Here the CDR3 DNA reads TGTGCCAGCAGCGCGTCAGGGAACTATGGCTACACCTTC. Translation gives CASSASGNYGYTF.

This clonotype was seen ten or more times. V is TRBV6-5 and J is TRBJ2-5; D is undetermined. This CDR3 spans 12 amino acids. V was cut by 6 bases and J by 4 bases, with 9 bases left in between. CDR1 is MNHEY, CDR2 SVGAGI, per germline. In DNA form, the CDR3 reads TGTGCCAGCAGCAAATTCGGAGAGACCCAGTACTTC. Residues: CASSKFGETQYF.

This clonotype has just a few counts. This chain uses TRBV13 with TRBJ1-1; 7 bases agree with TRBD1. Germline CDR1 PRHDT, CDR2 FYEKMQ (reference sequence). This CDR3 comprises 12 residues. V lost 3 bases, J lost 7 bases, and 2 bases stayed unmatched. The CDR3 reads CASSFRQGEAFF. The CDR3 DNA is TGTGCCAGCAGCTTCCGACAGGGTGAAGCTTTCTTT.

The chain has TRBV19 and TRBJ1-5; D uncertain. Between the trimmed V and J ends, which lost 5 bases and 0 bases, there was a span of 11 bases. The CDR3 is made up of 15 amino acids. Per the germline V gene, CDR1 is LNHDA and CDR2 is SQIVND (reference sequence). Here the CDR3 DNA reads TGTGCCAGTAGTCTCGGCCCTTCTAGCAATCAGCCCCAGCATTTT. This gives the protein CASSLGPSSNQPQHF.

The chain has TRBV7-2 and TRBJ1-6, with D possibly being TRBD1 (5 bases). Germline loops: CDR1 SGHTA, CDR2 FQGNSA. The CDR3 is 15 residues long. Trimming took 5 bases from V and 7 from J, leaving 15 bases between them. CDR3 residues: CASSPRWGVNSPLHF. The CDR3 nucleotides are TGTGCCAGCAGCCCAAGATGGGGGGTAAATTCACCCCTCCACTTT.

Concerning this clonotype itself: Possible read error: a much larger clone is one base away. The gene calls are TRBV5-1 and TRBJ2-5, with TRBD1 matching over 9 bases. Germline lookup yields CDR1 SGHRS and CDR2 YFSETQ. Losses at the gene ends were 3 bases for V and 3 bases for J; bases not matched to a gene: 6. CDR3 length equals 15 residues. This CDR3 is CASSSRQGGEETQYF. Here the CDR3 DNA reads TGCGCCAGCAGCTCGAGACAGGGGGGTGAAGAGACCCAGTACTTC.

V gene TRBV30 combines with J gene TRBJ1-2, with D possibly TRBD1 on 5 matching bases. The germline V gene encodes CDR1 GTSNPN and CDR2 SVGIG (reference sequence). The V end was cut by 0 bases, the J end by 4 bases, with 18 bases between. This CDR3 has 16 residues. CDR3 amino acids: CAWSVPLQQGRYGYTF. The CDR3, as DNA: TGTGCCTGGAGTGTACCTCTACAGCAGGGCCGCTATGGCTACACCTTC.

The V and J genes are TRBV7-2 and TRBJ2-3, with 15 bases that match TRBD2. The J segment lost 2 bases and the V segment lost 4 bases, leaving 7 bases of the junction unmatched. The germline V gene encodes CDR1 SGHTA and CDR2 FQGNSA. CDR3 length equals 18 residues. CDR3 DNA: TGTGCCAGCAGCTACCGGACTAGCGGGGGGGTATACACAGATACGCAGTATTTT. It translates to CASSYRTSGGVYTDTQYF.

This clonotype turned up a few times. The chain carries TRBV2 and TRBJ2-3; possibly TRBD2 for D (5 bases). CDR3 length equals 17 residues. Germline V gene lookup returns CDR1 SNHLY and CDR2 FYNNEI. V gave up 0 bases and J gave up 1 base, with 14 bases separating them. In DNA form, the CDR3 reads TGTGCCAGCAGTGAAGCACGGGGATTTACGGGCACAGATACGCAGTATTTT. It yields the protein CASSEARGFTGTDTQYF.

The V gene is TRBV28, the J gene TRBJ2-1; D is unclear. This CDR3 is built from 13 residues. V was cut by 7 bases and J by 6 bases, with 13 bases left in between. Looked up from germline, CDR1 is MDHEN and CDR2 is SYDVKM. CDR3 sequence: CASTRTRRNEQFF. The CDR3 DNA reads TGTGCCAGCACCCGAACCAGGCGCAATGAGCAGTTCTTC.

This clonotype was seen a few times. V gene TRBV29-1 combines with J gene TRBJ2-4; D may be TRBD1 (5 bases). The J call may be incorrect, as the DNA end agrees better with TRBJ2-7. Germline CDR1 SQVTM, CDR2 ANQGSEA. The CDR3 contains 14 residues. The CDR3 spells CSVRSQVFSYEQYF. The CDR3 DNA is TGCAGCGTCAGGTCACAGGTCTTTTCCTACGAGCAGTACTTC.

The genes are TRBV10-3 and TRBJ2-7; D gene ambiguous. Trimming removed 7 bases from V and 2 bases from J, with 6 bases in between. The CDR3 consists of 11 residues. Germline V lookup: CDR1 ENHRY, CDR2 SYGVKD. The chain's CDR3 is CAIIPPYEQYF. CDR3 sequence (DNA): TGTGCCATCATTCCACCCTACGAGCAGTACTTC.

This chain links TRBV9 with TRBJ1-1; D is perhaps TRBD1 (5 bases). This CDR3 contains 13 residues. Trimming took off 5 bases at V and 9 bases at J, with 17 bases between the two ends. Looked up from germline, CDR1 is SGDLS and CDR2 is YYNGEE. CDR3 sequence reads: CASSPPTGTQAFF. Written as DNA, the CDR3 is TGTGCCAGCAGTCCGCCGACCGGGACCCAAGCTTTCTTT. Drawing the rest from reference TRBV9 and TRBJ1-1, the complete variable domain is DSGVTQTPKHLITATGQRVTLRCSPRSGDLSVYWYQQSLDQGLQFLIQYYNGEERAKGNILERFSAQQFPDLHSELNLSSLELGDSALYFCASSPPTGTQAFFGQGTRLTVV.

The CDR3 loop is CASRLQGLAGANTQYF. CDR3 DNA sequence: TGTGCCAGCAGACTCCAGGGGCTAGCGGGGGCCAATACGCAGTATTTT. The chain recombines TRBV7-9 with TRBJ2-3, with 10 nucleotides matching TRBD2. Trimming removed 6 bases from V and 7 bases from J; junction bases left unmatched: 13. CDR1 and CDR2 from the germline V gene are SEHNR and FQNEAQ (reference sequence). The length of the CDR3 is 16 residues.

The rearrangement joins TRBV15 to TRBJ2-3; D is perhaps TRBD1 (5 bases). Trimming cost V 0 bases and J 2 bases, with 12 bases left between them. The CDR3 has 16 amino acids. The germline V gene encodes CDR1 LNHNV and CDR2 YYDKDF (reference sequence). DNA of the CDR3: TGTGCCACCAGCAGAGAAGTGACAGCTAACACAGATACGCAGTATTTT. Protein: CATSREVTANTDTQYF.